This T cell receptor beta chain was profiled in a study of T cells in Graves' hyperthyroidism and ophthalmopathy (dated by TCRdb to between 2017 and 2020). In the study overall: Peripheral blood was collected at initial diagnosis, before any treatment. A discovery cohort of about a hundred patients, approximately 44 with Graves' ophthalmopathy and about 58 with stable Graves' hyperthyroidism, was used to find distinguishing TCR V-J signatures. An independent validation cohort of under 20 hyperthyroidism patients and some 15 patients who later progressed to ophthalmopathy tested prospective prediction of ophthalmopathy. For training and testing, the 100 or so patients in the discovery cohort were randomly divided in a 7:3 ratio. The study also compared thyroid tissue and blood T-cell repertoires from several Graves' hyperthyroidism patients. Following sampling, methimazole starting at 30 mg daily was given to hyperthyroidism patients, and high-dose intravenous methylprednisolone was given to ophthalmopathy patients. The paper describes TCR Vbeta CDR3 sequencing of 120 to 150 peripheral blood samples, made up of some 42 ophthalmopathy patients, 70 to 80 hyperthyroidism patients and about 17 progressor patients.

Amplification of TCR beta CDR3 regions was carried out from RNA transcripts. The first round of RT-PCR for the TCR CDR3 was performed with the HTBI primer set and the Qiagen OneStep RT-PCR kit. Libraries were constructed in a second round of multiplex PCR, after which size selection and purification were carried out. Libraries were sequenced paired-end with 100 bp reads on an Illumina HiSeq2000. Under the source paper's analysis protocol: SOAPnuke was used to process the raw data, removing reads that contained adapters or uncalled bases, had a mean Phred below 15, or lacked an exact match to the constant primer or identifier. High-quality paired reads were merged using COPE v1.2.5, and each unique nucleotide sequence was defined as a clonotype. Clonotypes were aligned to IMGT TRBV, TRBD and TRBJ reference segments using MiTCR v1.1. Analysis was restricted to V-J combinations with a frequency above 0.0001, which covered roughly 99% of repertoires. The TCS score was defined as the ratio of F50 (clonal expansion) to E x V (chaos), calculated using BLOSUM62-based TCRdist between CDR3 peptides within each V-J. Welch's t-statistics and random forest reduced around 510 V-J features to around 14, which were used in a naive Bayes classifier (R e1071). TCRdb trimmed the raw reads at Q25, called clones with MiXCR and kept productive beta chains. Each CDR3 protein gets just one entry, which takes the most common genes and DNA from the rows behind it. TCRdb's processing, not the authors' own work, is the source of the V and J calls. The sample table holds roughly 500,000 distinct CDR3 sequences, of which about 16% were seen once. The ten most abundant clones make up over 25% of the sample.

From the cysteine through the phenylalanine, the CDR3 covers 14 amino acids. The read is trimmed to its CDR3 DNA, 42 bases read in frame from base 1. Looking up the germline V gene (reference sequence) yields CDR1 DFQATT and CDR2 SNEGSKA. V was cut back by 5 bases and J by 0 bases, leaving a gap of 13 bases between them. In the case of this clonotype: Its antigen has not been determined. No base-level quality is on record; no much larger clone is a single base apart.

Ophthalmopathy patients had moderately to severely active disease, with a Clinical Activity Score of 3 or more, a NOSPECS grade of 4 or more, and a disease duration of less than 3 months. The study excluded patients with uncontrolled infections, other autoimmune diseases, pregnancy or lactation. Diagnoses were based on clinical symptoms, serum thyroxine and TRAb, thyroid ultrasound and orbital computed tomography. Ficoll-Paque density gradient centrifugation was used to isolate PBMCs from under 11 ml of fresh peripheral blood. Total RNA was extracted using Trizol reagent, and RNA quality was assessed on an Agilent 2100 Bioanalyzer. The study at large found these results: No statistical method was used to set the sample size in advance, and investigators knew the group allocation. During validation, the model predicted progression to ophthalmopathy a median of approximately 6 months ahead of onset, with around 71% sensitivity and roughly 75% specificity. Most expanded thyroid clonotypes (frequency above 0.001) were also detected in blood, a finding suggesting that blood repertoires may reflect thyroid immune responses. A model built on a 13 V-J signature distinguished ophthalmopathy from stable hyperthyroidism, reaching 87.88% sensitivity and 81.08% specificity in cross-validation and 80%/75% in testing.

The receptor's source is a woman aged 25 to 39 with Graves' ophthalmopathy. The sample was blood. The rearranged segments are TRBV20-1 and TRBJ1-1, with no reliable assignment of the D segment. The CDR3 sequence is CSAGRGNMNTEAFF. The nucleotides read TGCAGTGCTGGACGGGGTAACATGAACACTGAAGCTTTCTTT.